These T cell receptor beta chains were read from a single sample in a study of beta chain features in type 1 diabetes. Method: immunoSEQ multiplex PCR; TCRdb's copy keeps in-frame clones and lacks some. The sample carries under 900,000 clones, about a sixth recorded once. Sequencing used naive CD4+ T cells from blood. The receptors here all came from a woman aged 18-30 years in good health. The CDR3 runs from the conserved cysteine through the conserved F or W. Fields, in order: D gene, J gene, clone size, V gene, CDR3 protein, CDR3 DNA. D genes are given only for firm matches. Some rows have no size entry. The others give once, few or many, or a class for an expanded clone.

D gene: -; J gene: TRBJ1-4; clone size: -; V gene: TRBV7-2; CDR3 protein: CASSLDRQLNEKLFF; CDR3 DNA: TGTGCCAGCAGCCTCGATCGACAGCTAAATGAAAAACTGTTTTTT
D gene: -; J gene: TRBJ1-5; clone size: few; V gene: TRBV28; CDR3 protein: CASSLGSASNQPQHF; CDR3 DNA: TGTGCCAGCAGTTTAGGGTCGGCTAGCAATCAGCCCCAGCATTTT
D gene: -; J gene: TRBJ2-2; clone size: -; V gene: TRBV4-3; CDR3 protein: CASSQGYREFAGELFF; CDR3 DNA: TGCGCCAGCAGCCAAGGGTACAGGGAATTTGCCGGGGAGCTGTTTTTT
D gene: TRBD1; J gene: TRBJ2-2; clone size: -; V gene: TRBV11-2; CDR3 protein: CASSSDGQGGTGELFF; CDR3 DNA: TGTGCCAGCAGCTCGGACGGACAGGGGGGGACCGGGGAGCTGTTTTTT
D gene: -; J gene: TRBJ2-2; clone size: few; V gene: TRBV7-9; CDR3 protein: CASSSETNTGELFF; CDR3 DNA: TGTGCCAGCAGCTCAGAAACGAACACCGGGGAGCTGTTTTTT
D gene: TRBD1; J gene: TRBJ2-2; clone size: -; V gene: TRBV5-1; CDR3 protein: CASSPRDRVYAGELFF; CDR3 DNA: TGCGCCAGCAGCCCCCGGGACAGGGTATATGCCGGGGAGCTGTTTTTT
D gene: -; J gene: TRBJ2-3; clone size: few; V gene: TRBV18; CDR3 protein: CASTLADTQYF; CDR3 DNA: TGTGCCAGCACGCTAGCAGATACGCAGTATTTT
D gene: TRBD2; J gene: TRBJ2-3; clone size: -; V gene: TRBV6-6; CDR3 protein: CASSGRAADTQYF; CDR3 DNA: TGTGCCAGCAGCGGGAGGGCCGCAGATACGCAGTATTTT
D gene: TRBD1; J gene: TRBJ1-1; clone size: few; V gene: TRBV19; CDR3 protein: CASSVDRQNTEAFF; CDR3 DNA: TGTGCCAGTAGCGTGGACAGGCAGAACACTGAAGCTTTCTTT
D gene: -; J gene: TRBJ1-1; clone size: -; V gene: TRBV7-2; CDR3 protein: CASSLGRRDTEAFF; CDR3 DNA: TGTGCCAGCAGCTTAGGACGGAGGGACACTGAAGCTTTCTTT
D gene: -; J gene: TRBJ1-2; clone size: few; V gene: TRBV27; CDR3 protein: CASSLFGQYGEGYTF; CDR3 DNA: TGTGCCAGCAGTTTATTCGGACAGTACGGAGAAGGCTACACCTTC
D gene: -; J gene: TRBJ1-5; clone size: few; V gene: TRBV6-1; CDR3 protein: CASSDTDNQPQHF; CDR3 DNA: TGTGCCAGCAGTGACACAGACAATCAGCCCCAGCATTTT
D gene: -; J gene: TRBJ1-3; clone size: -; V gene: TRBV5-1; CDR3 protein: CASSLEQGTSGNTIYF; CDR3 DNA: TGCGCCAGCAGCTTGGAGCAGGGCACCTCTGGAAACACCATATATTTT
D gene: -; J gene: TRBJ2-2; clone size: few; V gene: TRBV14; CDR3 protein: CASSQSSYTGELFF; CDR3 DNA: TGTGCCAGCAGCCAATCCTCCTACACCGGGGAGCTGTTTTTT
D gene: TRBD2; J gene: TRBJ2-7; clone size: few; V gene: TRBV28; CDR3 protein: CASSSPGLAGAYEQYF; CDR3 DNA: TGTGCCAGCAGTTCCCCGGGACTAGCGGGAGCCTACGAGCAGTACTTC
D gene: TRBD1; J gene: TRBJ2-1; clone size: -; V gene: TRBV28; CDR3 protein: CASSPGGGYNEQFF; CDR3 DNA: TGTGCCAGCAGCCCAGGGGGTGGATACAATGAGCAGTTCTTC
D gene: TRBD2; J gene: TRBJ2-2; clone size: -; V gene: TRBV5-1; CDR3 protein: CASSLVASGPANTGELFF; CDR3 DNA: TGCGCCAGCAGCTTGGTGGCTAGCGGACCCGCGAACACCGGGGAGCTGTTTTTT
D gene: TRBD1; J gene: TRBJ2-7; clone size: few; V gene: TRBV7-2; CDR3 protein: CASSSTGETSEQYF; CDR3 DNA: TGTGCCAGCAGTTCCACAGGGGAAACTAGCGAGCAGTACTTC
D gene: TRBD1; J gene: TRBJ2-5; clone size: -; V gene: TRBV5-1; CDR3 protein: CASRTGRTRETQYF; CDR3 DNA: TGCGCCAGCAGGACAGGGAGAACTCGAGAGACCCAGTACTTC
D gene: -; J gene: TRBJ2-3; clone size: few; V gene: TRBV7-8; CDR3 protein: CASSLVIGDSDTQYF; CDR3 DNA: TGTGCCAGCAGCTTAGTAATCGGGGATTCAGATACGCAGTATTTT
D gene: -; J gene: TRBJ1-2; clone size: -; V gene: TRBV10-3; CDR3 protein: CAIRAGSLSYGYTF; CDR3 DNA: TGTGCCATCAGGGCTGGCAGCCTTAGCTATGGCTACACCTTC
D gene: -; J gene: TRBJ2-5; clone size: -; V gene: TRBV5-1; CDR3 protein: CASSSVETQYF; CDR3 DNA: TGCGCCAGCAGCTCGGTAGAGACCCAGTACTTC
D gene: -; J gene: TRBJ2-1; clone size: -; V gene: TRBV5-8; CDR3 protein: CASSFGVYNEQFF; CDR3 DNA: TGTGCCAGCAGCTTTGGAGTATACAATGAGCAGTTCTTC